Included here is one T cell receptor beta chain sequence, with context. No antigen is known for it. Terminally differentiated effector memory CD45RA+ cells were left out of the naive CD8 fraction, which was CD45RO-negative and positively selected for CCR7. Only Caucasian adults living in Nashville, Tennessee served as donors. The length of the CDR3 is 13 residues. Germline V gene lookup returns CDR1 MDHEN and CDR2 SYDVKM. V lost 5 bases and J lost 2, with 10 bases in between. The data stem from a study of shared clonotypes between healthy human individuals. Regarding the study as a whole: Deeper or shallower sequencing was expected to change how clonotypes are shared among donors. The sole specimen, blood, was sampled, and tissue repertoires likely differ.

TCRdb's copy holds only in-frame clones and misses some; the assay was immunoSEQ multiplex PCR. The sample consists of about 2.1 million clones, over 85% of them appearing once. The source of this sequence is a man younger than 35 in good health. Some clones in this sample may be carry-over from other donors' samples. Material: naive CD8+ T cells from PBMCs. The rearrangement links TRBV28 to TRBJ2-7; D not certain. The CDR3 nucleotides read TGTGCCAGCAGTGGCGGTCTTACCTACGAGCAGTACTTC. It is translated as CASSGGLTYEQYF.